The 20 T cell receptor beta chains below come from one sample, sequenced in a study of shared clonotypes between healthy human individuals (dated by TCRdb to 2019 to 2021). Library preparation used the immunoSEQ multiplex PCR assay. Sourced from immuneACCESS, this table was stored by TCRdb with only in-frame sequences that have V and J called. A share of the clones is absent; for the studies checked, an unresolved V gene accounts for under half, and the remainder has no known explanation. Here the sample has about 2 million clones; 85% to 95% occur a single time. The ten largest clones represent more than 0.1% of the sample. The specimen sequenced was naive CD4+ T cells sorted from blood. This specimen's cell subset or site label, interpreted: CD45RA+ positively selected. Receptors originate from a man aged 18 to 29 in good health.

Points on this clone: Compared with germline, one end of the junction differs, possibly owing to a read error. This chain joins TRBV5-1 and TRBJ2-1, with TRBD1 identical over 8 bases. Germline values: CDR1 SGHRS, CDR2 YFSETQ. The CDR3 extends over 13 amino acids. CDR3 protein: CASSLDPRQGMIF. For the CDR3, the DNA is TGCGCCAGCAGCCTAGATCCCCGACAGGGGATGATCTTC.

In regard to this clone: The same CDR3 arises from other DNA sequences in this sample as well. The chain recombines TRBV30 with TRBJ1-4, with 7 bases identical to TRBD1. Germline trimming cut 7 bases from V and 5 bases from J; bases unmatched to any gene: 4. The germline gives CDR1 GTSNPN, CDR2 SVGIG (reference sequence). The length of the CDR3 is 12 residues. The chain's CDR3 is CASGQRNEKLFF. In DNA form, the CDR3 reads TGTGCCTCGGGACAGAGAAATGAAAAACTGTTTTTT.

The rearrangement links TRBV13 to TRBJ2-7; 9 nucleotides align to TRBD2. Germline-derived CDR1 and CDR2 are PRHDT and FYEKMQ (reference sequence). J lost 4 bases, V lost 3 bases, and 7 bases had no gene match. The CDR3 totals 15 residues. CDR3 loop: CASSFRSGSSYEQYF. DNA of the CDR3: TGTGCCAGCAGCTTTCGTAGCGGGAGTTCATACGAGCAGTACTTC.

The rearrangement uses TRBV5-4 and TRBJ2-1; no clear D. Trimming took 1 base from V and 1 from J, leaving 6 bases between them. The CDR3 spans 14 residues. Per the germline V gene, CDR1 is SGHNT and CDR2 is YYREEE (reference sequence). CDR3 in amino acids: CASSLSPSYNEQFF. CDR3 DNA: TGTGCCAGCAGCTTGTCCCCATCCTACAATGAGCAGTTCTTC.

The chain recombines TRBV6-1 with TRBJ2-7, with 8 bases fitting TRBD1. Germline CDR1 and CDR2: MNHNS and SASEGT. The V gene end was trimmed by 2 bases and the J gene end by 0 bases; junction bases not matched to a gene: 15. There are 19 residues in the CDR3. CDR3 in DNA: TGTGCCAGCAGTGAAAGGGGAATCGGGACAGGCCTTTCCTCCTACGAGCAGTACTTC. This gives the protein CASSERGIGTGLSSYEQYF.

The J gene is TRBJ2-1, the V gene TRBV9; D unclear. V was trimmed by 5 bases and J by 0 bases, leaving 15 bases between them. The CDR3 is 16 amino acids. CDR1 SGDLS and CDR2 YYNGEE come from the germline V gene. CDR3 region: CASSSWRQSSYNEQFF. The CDR3 nucleotides read TGTGCCAGCAGTTCCTGGCGGCAGAGCTCCTACAATGAGCAGTTCTTC.

Here the CDR3 DNA reads TGCAGCGTTGGGCAGTGGGGGGGGACGGAGACCCAGTACTTC. This codes for CSVGQWGGTETQYF. The V gene is TRBV29-1, the J gene TRBJ2-5; 7 bases are shared with TRBD2. CDR1 and CDR2 from the germline V gene are SQVTM and ANQGSEA. V dropped 4 bases and J dropped 5; count of bases not matched to a gene: 10. This CDR3 has 14 amino acids.

The V gene is TRBV10-3, the J gene TRBJ2-7, with TRBD2 matching over 9 bases. The CDR3 loop spans 12 amino acids. The J segment lost 7 bases and the V segment lost 4 bases, leaving 2 bases of the junction unmatched. Germline V gene lookup returns CDR1 ENHRY and CDR2 SYGVKD. The CDR3 reads CAISGTSDEQYF. The CDR3 DNA reads TGTGCCATCAGTGGGACTAGCGATGAGCAGTACTTC.

In its sample, this clone was seen once. The genes are TRBV2 and TRBJ2-4; TRBD2 aligns across 9 bases. The V gene end was trimmed by 2 bases and the J gene end by 11 bases; junction bases not matched to a gene: 4. The CDR3 sequence is 13 residues long. CDR1 SNHLY and CDR2 FYNNEI come from the germline V gene. The CDR3, as DNA: TGTGCCAGCAGTGAACAGCGGGGGGCCTTTCAGTACTTC. It yields the protein CASSEQRGAFQYF.

The J gene is TRBJ1-2, the V gene TRBV30; possible D gene TRBD1, 5 bases. The CDR3 is made up of 15 amino acids. Trimming shortened V by 1 base and J by 7 bases, and 19 bases separated the two germline ends. The germline V gene encodes CDR1 GTSNPN and CDR2 SVGIG (reference sequence). The CDR3 here is CAWSANSGTRSGYTF. DNA of the CDR3: TGTGCCTGGAGTGCAAACTCAGGGACCCGAAGTGGCTACACCTTC.

This clone showed up just a few times. J is TRBJ1-2 and V is TRBV6-1; 8 positions match TRBD1. Germline CDR1 reads MNHNS; CDR2 reads SASEGT. The CDR3 covers 15 residues. V gave up 10 bases and J gave up 1 base; unmatched junction bases: 11. CDR3 sequence reads: CATGGTGTFNYGYTF. The DNA for the CDR3 is TGTGCCACGGGGGGGACAGGAACCTTTAACTATGGCTACACCTTC.

This chain joins TRBV5-1 and TRBJ1-2; D might be TRBD1 (6 bases). The CDR3 extends over 18 amino acids. With 0 bases removed from V and 4 bases from J, the gap between germline ends came to 22 bases. Germline CDR1 and CDR2: SGHRS and YFSETQ. The CDR3 DNA sequence: TGCGCCAGCAGCTTGGGGGGGACAAGAAAGTTAAGCCCCTATGGCTACACCTTC. Its protein product is CASSLGGTRKLSPYGYTF.

The chain joins TRBV30 to TRBJ1-1; 9 bases fit TRBD1. Per germline, CDR1 GTSNPN and CDR2 SVGIG (reference sequence). Trimming removed 0 bases from V and 5 bases from J; junction bases left unmatched: 7. This CDR3 comprises 15 residues. Here the CDR3 reads CAWSVRDRGLTEAFF. The CDR3, as DNA: TGTGCCTGGAGTGTACGAGACAGGGGGTTGACTGAAGCTTTCTTT.

The chain employs TRBV30 and TRBJ1-2; D is uncertain. Trimming cost V 0 bases and J 7 bases, with 15 bases left between them. The CDR3 totals 14 residues. Germline CDR1 GTSNPN, CDR2 SVGIG (reference sequence). DNA of the CDR3: TGTGCCTGGAGTGTACTTCAGCGGGCGGGTGGCTACACCTTC. Protein product: CAWSVLQRAGGYTF.

This chain connects TRBV10-3 to TRBJ2-1; D remains ambiguous. Per the germline V gene, CDR1 is ENHRY and CDR2 is SYGVKD. The CDR3 is made up of 12 amino acids. The germline V and J ends were trimmed by 4 bases and 5 bases, with 6 bases remaining between them. CDR3 amino acids: CAISGLHNEQFF. The CDR3 DNA follows: TGTGCCATCAGTGGGTTGCACAATGAGCAGTTCTTC.

The chain couples TRBV5-4 to TRBJ1-1; no definite D call. V was trimmed by 1 base and J by 4 bases, leaving 8 bases between them. The CDR3 is 13 residues long. Germline CDR1 is SGHNT and CDR2 is YYREEE (reference sequence). The CDR3 protein is CASSLFLGTEAFF. CDR3 sequence (DNA): TGTGCCAGCAGCTTGTTTCTGGGCACTGAAGCTTTCTTT.

For the CDR3, the DNA is TGTGCCAGCAGCACGGAGAGAACAGGGTCAGGGAATTCACCCCTCCACTTT. Translating gives CASSTERTGSGNSPLHF. V is TRBV5-4 and J is TRBJ1-6; weak D call: TRBD1 (6 bases). The germline CDR1 and CDR2 sequences are SGHNT and YYREEE (reference sequence). The CDR3 spans 17 residues. Trimming took 4 bases from V and 7 from J, leaving 21 bases between them.

V is TRBV5-4 and J is TRBJ2-2; a weak D match, TRBD2 (6 bases). Germline V gene sequence: CDR1 SGHNT, CDR2 YYREEE (reference sequence). This CDR3 comprises 16 residues. Trimming pared 4 bases from V and 2 bases from J, leaving 15 bases between. The CDR3 coding sequence is TGTGCCAGCAGCCTACCGGGACTCCCTAACACCGGGGAGCTGTTTTTT. Translated: CASSLPGLPNTGELFF.

The chain combines TRBV6-1 with TRBJ2-2; D is possibly TRBD1 (5 bases). Germline assignment: CDR1 MNHNS and CDR2 SASEGT. The ends were cut back, 6 bases at V and 8 bases at J, with 7 bases in the middle. The CDR3 consists of 11 residues. CDR3 loop: CASSRQGELFF. The CDR3 DNA reads TGTGCCAGCAGCCGACAGGGGGAGCTGTTTTTT.

The rearrangement links TRBV5-1 to TRBJ2-1; D perhaps matches TRBD2 (5 bases). From germline, CDR1 is SGHRS and CDR2 YFSETQ. This CDR3 has 15 amino acids. Trimming left V 1 base short and J 4 bases short, with 12 bases between. The CDR3: CASSLRRAGYNEQFF. The CDR3, as DNA: TGCGCCAGCAGCTTGCGTAGGGCGGGTTACAATGAGCAGTTCTTC.